This T cell receptor (beta chain) appears in the sequencing data of a study of cytomegalovirus exposure and HLA in healthy donors. Study-level results: A prior analysis recorded that most TCR beta V segments were productive about 87% or about 30% of the time.

60 Vbeta and 13 Jbeta primers were used in PCR. The data were produced by immunoSEQ multiplex PCR, yet TCRdb's version contains in-frame clones alone and is incomplete. This sample carries 120,000 to 150,000 clones, around 83% of them seen once, and the ten largest clones take around 4.3%. Note on this clone: Its antigen is unidentified.

CDR3 length: 14 residues. Trimming cost V 7 bases and J 2 bases, with 14 bases left between them. CDR1 is SQVTM, CDR2 ANQGSEA, per germline. V gene TRBV29-1 combines with J gene TRBJ2-2; a weak D match, TRBD1 (6 bases). This sequence originates from a man between 40 and 49 years old in good health and CMV-seropositive. Sequenced material: PBMCs. CDR3 DNA: TGCAGCGCCAGGCCGGGACAAAACACCGGGGAGCTGTTTTTT. As protein: CSARPGQNTGELFF.